The rows below give T cell receptor beta chains drawn from one sample of a study of blood T cell repertoires in COVID-19. The data were produced by immunoSEQ multiplex PCR, yet TCRdb's version contains in-frame clones alone and is incomplete. This sample has approximately 250,000 clones, with roughly 83% found just once. Sequenced material: peripheral blood. These receptors were obtained from a man in his 60s who had recovered from COVID-19. CDR3s include the opening cysteine and the closing phenylalanine or tryptophan.

j_gene	v_gene	CDR3aa
TRBJ2-1	TRBV7-6	CASSLALTSGANEQFF
TRBJ1-5	TRBV25-1	CASSGGGSQPQHF
TRBJ1-2	TRBV3-1/TRBV3-2	CASSQSAARGGYTF
TRBJ2-6	TRBV27	CASSQTSGANVLTF
TRBJ2-6	TRBV3-1/TRBV3-2	CASTLASSGANVLTF
TRBJ2-1	TRBV2	CASSSGTATNNEQFF
TRBJ2-1	TRBV3-1/TRBV3-2	CASSQEGDWTSSYNEQFF
TRBJ2-3	TRBV6-1	CASSESTSPETQYF
TRBJ2-7	TRBV11-3	CASSASTGSEQYF
TRBJ2-1	TRBV7-2	CASSSLTSRGNEQFF
TRBJ2-2	TRBV5-6	CASSRDRANTGELFF
TRBJ2-7	TRBV3-1/TRBV3-2	CASSQTRAGLAYEQYF
TRBJ1-1	TRBV11-2	CASREAVADTEAFF
TRBJ1-6	TRBV6-1	CASSETGRSSYNSPLHF
TRBJ1-1	TRBV6-5	CASSTGFTEGTEAFF
TRBJ2-4	TRBV6-5	CASSYTGGLAKNIQYF
TRBJ1-3	TRBV6-1	CASSDMGASSGNTIYF
TRBJ2-1	TRBV29-1	CSVLAAGGHEQFF
TRBJ2-5	TRBV6-6	CASSYSMTMSETQYF
TRBJ1-2	TRBV6-1	CASSELWTGSGGYTF
TRBJ2-3	TRBV27	CASSRAGGLLDTQYF
TRBJ2-7	TRBV7-2	CASSLVETYEQYF
TRBJ2-7	TRBV7-6	CASSDGTGAYEQYF
TRBJ2-1	TRBV19	CASSTGTGRKNEQFF
TRBJ1-1	TRBV6-5	CASSWTGTPNTEAFF
TRBJ2-2	TRBV6-6	CASSRFSGGNTGELFF
TRBJ2-5	TRBV10-3	CAISDRGTGFQETQYF
TRBJ2-2	TRBV19	CASSTDRGNTGELFF
TRBJ1-5	TRBV7-9	CASSSGYQPQHF
TRBJ1-3	TRBV19	CASGDRISGNTIYF
TRBJ1-1	TRBV6-4	CASPSMLAGGTEAFF
TRBJ2-2	TRBV6-6	CASRRREKNTGELFF
TRBJ1-6	TRBV6-4	CASSDVQGQSPLHF
TRBJ2-3	TRBV14	CASSQDGVRRADTQYF
TRBJ1-4	TRBV5-1	CASSLRTGVEKLFF
TRBJ2-7	TRBV5-1	CASSLEGYYEQYF
TRBJ2-4	TRBV20-1	CSASMLAQAKNIQYF
TRBJ1-5	TRBV7-8	CASSLEDTGWLGNQPQHF
TRBJ2-3	TRBV29-1	CSVGGVALGTDTQYF
TRBJ1-3	TRBV30	CAWNRGQTGNTIYF
TRBJ2-7	TRBV9	CASSVGQGLSEQYF
TRBJ2-5	TRBV19	CASSMRTSGRETQYF
TRBJ2-1	TRBV5-1	CASRGQGAGEQFF
TRBJ2-5	TRBV15	CATTVGGEETQYF
TRBJ2-1	TRBV9	CASSVVGGASYNEQFF
TRBJ2-7	TRBV25-1	CASSDLGLAGTYEQYF
TRBJ2-7	TRBV6-1	CASSESASGRYEQYF
TRBJ1-4	TRBV5-3	CARSPIGEGGNEKLFF
TRBJ1-2	TRBV6-1	CASSEAETVKIFNYGYTF
TRBJ1-1	TRBV7-2	CASSLGGVSEAFF
TRBJ2-7	TRBV4-1	CASSLRASPGGLSYEQYF
TRBJ2-7	TRBV6-5	CASSYNGQTYEQYF
TRBJ1-6	TRBV28	CASSLSRSSYNSPLHF
TRBJ1-2	TRBV30	CAWSPGQGSGYTF
TRBJ2-5	TRBV3-1/TRBV3-2	CASRRLAGETQYF
TRBJ2-1	TRBV9	CASSIAGENEQFF